Listed below are T cell receptor beta chains from one sample, sequenced in a study of blood T cell repertoires in COVID-19. The assay was immunoSEQ multiplex PCR, and TCRdb's table has in-frame clones only and misses some. This table holds about 160,000 clones, 79% found once. Sequencing was performed on peripheral blood. The source of these receptors is a woman aged 55 to 70 with COVID-19, enrolled during active disease. CDR3s leave out the opening cysteine and the closing phenylalanine or tryptophan. Each record gives: J gene, D gene, CDR3 length, V gene, CDR3 protein. The D gene is left open where the match is weak.

>TRBJ2-1|.|12|TRBV5-4
ASSPRGFYNEQF
>TRBJ1-5|.|12|TRBV6-1
ASSEGYSNQPQH
>TRBJ2-7|.|12|TRBV6-1
ASSEAGLWYEQY
>TRBJ2-1|.|14|TRBV6-4
ASSDPLPPHDNEQF
>TRBJ2-5|.|10|TRBV14
ASSLFQETQY
>TRBJ2-2|TRBD1|14|TRBV5-8
ASSLARTGNTGELF
>TRBJ2-7|TRBD1|12|TRBV7-9
ASSPRDRDYEQY
>TRBJ1-6|.|10|TRBV28
ASTIPSSPLH
>TRBJ2-7|TRBD2|11|TRBV5-1
ASSSGLADEQY
>TRBJ1-4|.|12|TRBV28
ASSSAGTNEKLF
>TRBJ2-3|.|12|TRBV29-1
SVGAGPYTDTQY
>TRBJ1-1|.|11|TRBV7-2
ASSESSNTEAF
>TRBJ1-6|TRBD1|12|TRBV6-5
ASSLGQGPSPLH
>TRBJ2-3|TRBD2|13|TRBV7-9
ASSLETGTSRAQY
>TRBJ2-1|TRBD2|12|TRBV28
ASSPHSGSNEQF
>TRBJ2-1|.|12|TRBV5-6
ASSLDRAVNEQF
>TRBJ2-5|TRBD1|11|TRBV29-1
SVNDRGVQTQY
>TRBJ2-1|.|13|TRBV7-2
ASSLVAFAGNEQF
>TRBJ1-4|TRBD1|14|TRBV5-1
ASSPTGVTTNEKLF
>TRBJ1-1|TRBD1|15|TRBV18
ASSPFTGGIGNTEAF
>TRBJ1-1|TRBD1|15|TRBV15
ATSSKGQGKGHTEAF
>TRBJ1-1|.|9|TRBV7-9
ASAIGTEAF
>TRBJ1-2|.|12|TRBV3-1/TRBV3-2
ASSQGEGNYGYT
>TRBJ1-2|TRBD1|13|TRBV15
ATSLDRQVLYGYT
>TRBJ2-2|.|13|TRBV11-3
ASSLDGGNTGELF
>TRBJ1-2|.|13|TRBV6-2/TRBV6-3
ASSYSGPGNYGYT
>TRBJ2-2|.|13|TRBV28
ASRPWQGITGELF
>TRBJ2-7|TRBD1|12|TRBV7-9
ASSPRDSTYEQY
>TRBJ2-5|TRBD2|14|TRBV19
ASSTKTSMREETQY
>TRBJ2-3|TRBD2|12|TRBV7-3
ASSLDAGGDTQY
>TRBJ1-2|TRBD1|11|TRBV29-1
SVNGQGNYGYT
>TRBJ1-1|.|11|TRBV5-4
ASTSGSETEAF
>TRBJ2-5|TRBD2|11|TRBV7-9
ASSGRGQETQY
>TRBJ1-6|TRBD1|17|TRBV4-1
ASSQAGAQGASVNSPLH
>TRBJ2-7|.|12|TRBV4-3
ASSQGLANYEQY